These 9 T cell receptor beta chains came from one sample sequenced in a study of response to subunit inactivated influenza vaccine. Each CDR3 protein is one row after TCRdb ran MiXCR on the RT-PCR reads. The sample has approximately 680,000 distinct CDR3 sequences; about a sixth are singletons. The starting material was PBMCs from blood, obtained 11 to 12 days after vaccination. All receptors come from a man aged 50-60 years who received an inactivated influenza vaccine.

The chain employs TRBV20-1 and TRBJ2-1; 9 bases line up with TRBD2. V trimming: 6 bases; J trimming: 1 base; junction bases outside the gene matches: 4. The CDR3 has 14 residues. Germline V gives CDR1 DFQATT, CDR2 SNEGSKA (reference sequence). CDR3 protein: CSAAGGLSYNEQFF. The DNA for the CDR3 is TGCAGTGCCGCGGGAGGGCTTTCCTACAATGAGCAGTTCTTC.

This chain uses TRBV5-8 with TRBJ2-1, with 7 bases identical to TRBD1. V trimming: 3 bases; J trimming: 4 bases; junction bases outside the gene matches: 7. The germline V gene has CDR1 SGHTS and CDR2 YDEGEE. The CDR3 has 15 residues. The CDR3 sequence is CASSSTTGRYNEQFF. Written as DNA, the CDR3 is TGTGCCAGCAGCTCAACGACAGGGCGATACAATGAGCAGTTCTTC.

In this sample, this clonotype turned up many times. The V gene is TRBV11-2, the J gene TRBJ2-5; TRBD1 is a possible D gene (5 bases). V was shortened by 5 bases and J by 1 base, with 14 bases between the two germline ends. The CDR3 length is 15 residues. Germline V CDR1 and CDR2: SGHAT, FQNNGV. CDR3 sequence reads: CASSIVRQSQETQYF. Written as DNA, the CDR3 is TGTGCCAGCAGCATCGTGAGACAGAGCCAAGAGACCCAGTACTTC.

This clonotype appeared a few times. This chain connects TRBV13 to TRBJ2-7; unclear D gene. Trimming pared 0 bases from V and 1 base from J, leaving 13 bases between. Germline CDR1 is PRHDT and CDR2 is FYEKMQ (reference sequence). CDR3 length: 16 amino acids. The CDR3 region is CASSLGGSLLSYEQYF. CDR3 nucleotides: TGTGCCAGCAGCTTAGGGGGCAGTCTCCTATCCTACGAGCAGTACTTC.

The chain has TRBV3-1 and TRBJ2-7; 10 bases line up with TRBD2. The V gene end was trimmed by 1 base and the J gene end by 7 bases; junction bases not matched to a gene: 13. CDR3 length equals 17 residues. Germline lookup yields CDR1 LGHDT and CDR2 YNNKEL (reference sequence). This CDR3 reads CASSQGGGAGGPREQYF. CDR3 bases: TGTGCCAGCAGCCAAGGAGGGGGAGCGGGAGGGCCCCGGGAGCAGTACTTC.

The V gene is TRBV6-2 or TRBV6-3, the J gene TRBJ2-1, with D possibly matching TRBD2 (5 bases). CDR3 length: 15 residues. Trimming removed 2 bases from V and 4 bases from J, with 12 bases in between. From germline, CDR1 is MNHEY and CDR2 SVGEGT. The CDR3 bases are TGTGCCAGCAGTTACGGAGCGGCGGAGTACAATGAGCAGTTCTTC. Translation: CASSYGAAEYNEQFF.

This clonotype was seen a few times. The chain joins TRBV4-3 to TRBJ2-2; 7 nucleotides line up with TRBD2. V lost 1 base, J lost 7 bases, and 6 bases stayed unmatched. Germline V gives CDR1 LGHNA, CDR2 YSLEER. The CDR3 covers 15 residues. This CDR3 is CASSQGGTTVGELFF. CDR3 nucleotide sequence: TGCGCCAGCAGCCAAGGTGGGACTACCGTCGGGGAGCTGTTTTTT.

This clonotype was found a few times. The chain has TRBV29-1 and TRBJ1-2; D unclear. Looked up from germline, CDR1 is SQVTM and CDR2 is ANQGSEA. The CDR3 totals 12 residues. The germline V and J ends were trimmed by 4 bases and 6 bases, with 12 bases remaining between them. The CDR3 nucleotides read TGCAGCGTTGTAAAGGGAGAGCATGGCTACACCTTC. This translates into CSVVKGEHGYTF.

The gene calls are TRBV9 and TRBJ2-1, with 8 bases aligning to TRBD1. Losses at the gene ends were 3 bases for V and 3 bases for J; bases not matched to a gene: 5. There are 15 residues in the CDR3. Germline lookup yields CDR1 SGDLS and CDR2 YYNGEE. The CDR3 DNA is TGTGCCAGCAGCGAAGGACAGGGCCACTACAATGAGCAGTTCTTC. Amino acids: CASSEGQGHYNEQFF.